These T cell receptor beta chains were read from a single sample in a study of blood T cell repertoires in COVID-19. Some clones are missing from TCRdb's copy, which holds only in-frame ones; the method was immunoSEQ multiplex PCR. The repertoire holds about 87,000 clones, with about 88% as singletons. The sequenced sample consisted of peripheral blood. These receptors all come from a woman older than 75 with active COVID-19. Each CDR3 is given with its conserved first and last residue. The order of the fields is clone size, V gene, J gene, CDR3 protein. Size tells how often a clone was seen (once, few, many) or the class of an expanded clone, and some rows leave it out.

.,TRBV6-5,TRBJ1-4,CASRDRGDEKLFF
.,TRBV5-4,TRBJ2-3,CASSSGSGADTQYF
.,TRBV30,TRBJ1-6,CAWSTRNSPLHF
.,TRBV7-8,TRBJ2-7,CASSRASGSSYEQYF
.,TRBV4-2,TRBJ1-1,CASSLNAWEGWTEAFF
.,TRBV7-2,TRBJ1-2,CASSQIRRGKYGYTF
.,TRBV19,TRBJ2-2,CASSQWTGNTGELFF
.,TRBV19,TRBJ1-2,CASSSRQNYGYTF
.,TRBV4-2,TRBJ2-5,CASSQVTAGEETQYF
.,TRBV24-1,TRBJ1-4,CATKRREKLFF
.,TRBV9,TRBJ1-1,CASSVDPTGLNTEAFF
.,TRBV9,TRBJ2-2,CASSVPTGELNTGELFF
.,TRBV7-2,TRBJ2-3,CASSPRGQGDTQYF
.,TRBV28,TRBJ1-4,CASSPGQGREKLFF
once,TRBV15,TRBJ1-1,CATSRDQLAGARNTEAFF
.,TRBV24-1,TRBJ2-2,CATRTSGRDSGELFF
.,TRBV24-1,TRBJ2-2,CATKKNDRGLNRELFF
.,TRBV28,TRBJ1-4,CASRPHTATNEKLFF
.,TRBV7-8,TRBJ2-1,CASSTGTGWDEQFF
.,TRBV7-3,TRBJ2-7,CASSLMPGDSRYSHEQYF
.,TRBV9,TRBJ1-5,CASSAGRNINQPQHF
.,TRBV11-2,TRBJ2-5,CASSFGHGQETQYF
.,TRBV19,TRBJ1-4,CASTEAGTGGSEKLFF
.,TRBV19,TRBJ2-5,CATGGSRETQYF
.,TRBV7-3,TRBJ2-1,CAPSGVNEQFF
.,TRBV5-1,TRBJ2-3,CASSLVAGVSTDTQYF
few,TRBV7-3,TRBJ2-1,CASSLKQASGYNEQFF
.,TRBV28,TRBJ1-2,CASSPGRPINYGYTF